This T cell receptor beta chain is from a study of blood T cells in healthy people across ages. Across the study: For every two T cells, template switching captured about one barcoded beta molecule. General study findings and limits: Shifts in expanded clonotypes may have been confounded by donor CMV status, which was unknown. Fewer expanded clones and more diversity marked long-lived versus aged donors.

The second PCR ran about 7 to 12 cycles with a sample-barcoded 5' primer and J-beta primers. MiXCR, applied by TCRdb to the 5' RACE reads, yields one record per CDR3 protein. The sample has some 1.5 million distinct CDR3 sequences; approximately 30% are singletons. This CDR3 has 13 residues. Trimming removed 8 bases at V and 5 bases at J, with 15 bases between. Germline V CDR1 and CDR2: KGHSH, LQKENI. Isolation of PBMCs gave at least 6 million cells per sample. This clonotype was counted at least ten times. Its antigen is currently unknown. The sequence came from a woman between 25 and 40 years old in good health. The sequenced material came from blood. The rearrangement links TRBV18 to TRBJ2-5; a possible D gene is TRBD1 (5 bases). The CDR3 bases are TGTGCCAGCAGTCCGCGGCAGGGCGAGACCCAGTACTTC. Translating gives CASSPRQGETQYF.